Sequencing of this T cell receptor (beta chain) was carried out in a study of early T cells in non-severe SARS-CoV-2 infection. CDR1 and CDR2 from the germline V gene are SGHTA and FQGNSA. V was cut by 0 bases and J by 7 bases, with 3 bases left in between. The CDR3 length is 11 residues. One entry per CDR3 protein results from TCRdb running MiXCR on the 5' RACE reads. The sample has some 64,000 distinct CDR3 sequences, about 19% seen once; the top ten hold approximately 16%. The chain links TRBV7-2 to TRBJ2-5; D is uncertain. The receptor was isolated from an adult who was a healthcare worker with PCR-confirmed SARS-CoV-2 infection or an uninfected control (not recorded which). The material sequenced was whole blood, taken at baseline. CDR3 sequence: CASSLAGTQYF. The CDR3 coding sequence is TGTGCCAGCAGCTTAGCGGGGACCCAGTACTTC. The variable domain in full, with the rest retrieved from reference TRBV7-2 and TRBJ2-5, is GAGVSQSPSNKVTEKGKDVELRCDPISGHTALYWYRQSLGQGLEFLIYFQGNSAPDKSGLPSDRFSAERTGGSVSTLTIQRTQQEDSAVYLCASSLAGTQYFGPGTRLLVL.